Following are 6 T cell receptor beta chains from one sample sequenced in a study of stem cell transplantation in POMP-related autoinflammatory disease. Sequencing was performed with immunoSEQ multiplex PCR; in TCRdb, only in-frame clones are kept and a portion is missing. In the table there are tens of thousands of clones, roughly 91% of which are singletons. The sequencing used CD4+ T cells from PBMCs, collected after stem cell transplantation. Receptors were obtained from a human patient with POMP-related autoinflammation and immune dysregulation (PRAID). Some T cells may be transferred from the graft donor.

This chain links TRBV10-3 with TRBJ1-1; 11 bases align to TRBD1. In germline, CDR1 is ENHRY, CDR2 SYGVKD. The CDR3 consists of 15 residues. J lost 5 bases, V lost 2 bases, and 4 bases had no gene match. CDR3 region: CAISEAGTGGTEAFF. As DNA, the CDR3 is TGTGCCATCAGTGAGGCCGGGACAGGGGGTACTGAAGCTTTCTTT.

This chain joins TRBV10-2 and TRBJ2-1, with 11 bases fitting TRBD2. The CDR3 is made up of 14 amino acids. Germline-derived CDR1 and CDR2 are WSHSY and SAAADI. V was pared by 8 bases and J by 8 bases, with 8 bases of the junction left unmatched. CDR3 sequence: CASRGLAVTYEQFF. Here the CDR3 DNA reads TGCGCCAGCCGGGGACTAGCGGTGACATATGAGCAGTTCTTC.

The chain carries TRBV28 and TRBJ2-1, with TRBD2 identical over 10 bases. The CDR3 runs to 15 residues. The V segment lost 4 bases and the J segment 4 bases; nucleotides outside the gene matches: 4. Germline CDR1 is MDHEN and CDR2 is SYDVKM. The CDR3 sequence: CASSSGTSAYNEQFF. Written as DNA, the CDR3 is TGTGCCAGCAGTTCCGGGACTAGCGCATACAATGAGCAGTTCTTC.

The chain joins TRBV19 to TRBJ1-4, with TRBD1 identical over 9 bases. V was pared by 8 bases and J by 7 bases, with 5 bases of the junction left unmatched. Germline values: CDR1 LNHDA, CDR2 SQIVND (reference sequence). The length of the CDR3 is 13 residues. Here the CDR3 reads CASEDRGIEKLFF. The CDR3 nucleotides read TGTGCCAGTGAGGACAGGGGTATTGAAAAACTGTTTTTT.

The count of this clone is one. The rearrangement links TRBV10-1 to TRBJ2-1; the match to TRBD2 covers 7 bases. The CDR3 has 13 residues. Trimming removed 6 bases from V and 7 bases from J; junction bases left unmatched: 6. The germline V gene has CDR1 WNHNN and CDR2 SYGVQD (reference sequence). The chain's CDR3 is CASSPSGGNEQFF. Here the CDR3 DNA reads TGCGCCAGCAGCCCTAGCGGTGGGAATGAGCAGTTCTTC.

This chain joins TRBV29-1 and TRBJ2-1, with 7 positions matching TRBD1. Germline V gene lookup returns CDR1 SQVTM and CDR2 ANQGSEA. The CDR3 is 16 amino acids. The ends lost 0 bases at V and 0 bases at J; junction bases unmatched: 5. CDR3 amino acids: CSVEDHRGISYNEQFF. The CDR3 region has the DNA TGCAGCGTTGAAGATCACAGGGGAATCTCCTACAATGAGCAGTTCTTC.